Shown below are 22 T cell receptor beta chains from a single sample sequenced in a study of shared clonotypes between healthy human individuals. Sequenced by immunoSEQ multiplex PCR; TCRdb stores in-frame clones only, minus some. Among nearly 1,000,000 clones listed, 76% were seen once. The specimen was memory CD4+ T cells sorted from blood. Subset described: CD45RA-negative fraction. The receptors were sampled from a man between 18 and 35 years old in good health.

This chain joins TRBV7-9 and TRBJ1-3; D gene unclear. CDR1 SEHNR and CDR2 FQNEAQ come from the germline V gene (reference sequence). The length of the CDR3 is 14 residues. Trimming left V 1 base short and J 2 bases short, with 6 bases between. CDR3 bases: TGTGCCAGCAGCTTAGGGGCGACTGGAAACACCATATATTTT. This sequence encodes CASSLGATGNTIYF.

Here the CDR3 DNA reads TGTGCCAGCAGTTCTCAGGGGCAGAACACTGAAGCTTTCTTT. It is translated as CASSSQGQNTEAFF. This chain uses TRBV25-1 with TRBJ1-1, with D perhaps matching TRBD1 (6 bases). With 5 bases removed from V and 1 base from J, the gap between germline ends came to 11 bases. This CDR3 contains 14 residues. In germline, CDR1 is MGHDK, CDR2 SYGVNS.

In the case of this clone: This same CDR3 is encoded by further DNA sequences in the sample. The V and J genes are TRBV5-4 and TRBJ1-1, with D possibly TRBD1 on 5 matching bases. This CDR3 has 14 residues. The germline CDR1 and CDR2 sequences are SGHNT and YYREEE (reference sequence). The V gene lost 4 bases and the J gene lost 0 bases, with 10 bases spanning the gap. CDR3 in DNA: TGTGCCAGCAGCCGGGGGGAGGTGAACACTGAAGCTTTCTTT. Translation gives CASSRGEVNTEAFF.

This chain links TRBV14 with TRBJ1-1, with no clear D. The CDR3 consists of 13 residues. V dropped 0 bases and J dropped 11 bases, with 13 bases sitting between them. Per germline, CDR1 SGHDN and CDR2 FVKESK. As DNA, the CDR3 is TGTGCCAGCAGCCAAGATCGTAGGATCGAGGCTTTCTTT. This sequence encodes CASSQDRRIEAFF.

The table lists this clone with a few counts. CDR3 sequence: CASSYSIPPTSPLHF. The DNA of the CDR3 is TGTGCCAGCAGTTACTCGATACCGCCGACTTCACCCCTCCACTTT. The chain links TRBV6-5 to TRBJ1-6; the D is unclear. Between the trimmed V and J ends, which lost 0 bases and 9 bases, there was a span of 12 bases. Per the germline V gene, CDR1 is MNHEY and CDR2 is SVGAGI. The CDR3 has 15 amino acids.

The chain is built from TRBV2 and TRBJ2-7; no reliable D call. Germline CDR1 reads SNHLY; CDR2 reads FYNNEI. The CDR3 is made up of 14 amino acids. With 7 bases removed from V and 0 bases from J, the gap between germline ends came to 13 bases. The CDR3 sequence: CASMWTPSSYEQYF. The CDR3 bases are TGTGCCAGCATGTGGACGCCCTCCTCCTACGAGCAGTACTTC.

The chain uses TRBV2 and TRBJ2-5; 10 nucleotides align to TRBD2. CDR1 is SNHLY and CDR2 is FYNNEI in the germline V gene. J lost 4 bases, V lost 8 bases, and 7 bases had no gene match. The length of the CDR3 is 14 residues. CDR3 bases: TGTGCCAGCGGAGCGGGGGGGCTTGGAGAGACCCAGTACTTC. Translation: CASGAGGLGETQYF.

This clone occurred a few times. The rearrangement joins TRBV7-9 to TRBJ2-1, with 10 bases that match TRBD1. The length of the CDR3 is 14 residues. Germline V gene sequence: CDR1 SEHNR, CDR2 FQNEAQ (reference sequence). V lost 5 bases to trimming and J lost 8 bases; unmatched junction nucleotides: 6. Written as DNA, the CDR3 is TGTGCCAGCAGCAGGGGACAGGGGCCCCATGAGCAGTTCTTC. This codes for CASSRGQGPHEQFF.

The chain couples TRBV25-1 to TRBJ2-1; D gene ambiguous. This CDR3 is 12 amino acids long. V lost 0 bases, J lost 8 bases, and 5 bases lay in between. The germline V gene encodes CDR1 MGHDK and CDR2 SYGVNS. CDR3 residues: CASSEYRYEQFF. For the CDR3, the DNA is TGTGCCAGCAGTGAATACCGGTATGAGCAGTTCTTC. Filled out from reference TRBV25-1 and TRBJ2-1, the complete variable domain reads EADIYQTPRYLVIGTGKKITLECSQTMGHDKMYWYQQDPGMELHLIHYSYGVNSTEKGDLSSESTVSRIRTEHFPLTLESARPSHTSQYLCASSEYRYEQFFGPGTRLTVL.

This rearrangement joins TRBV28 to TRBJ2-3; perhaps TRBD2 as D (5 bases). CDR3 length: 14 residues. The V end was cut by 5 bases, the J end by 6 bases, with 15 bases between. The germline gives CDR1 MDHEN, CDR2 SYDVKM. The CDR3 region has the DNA TGTGCCAGCAGTGCCTCACTAGGCTTTGATACGCAGTATTTT. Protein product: CASSASLGFDTQYF.

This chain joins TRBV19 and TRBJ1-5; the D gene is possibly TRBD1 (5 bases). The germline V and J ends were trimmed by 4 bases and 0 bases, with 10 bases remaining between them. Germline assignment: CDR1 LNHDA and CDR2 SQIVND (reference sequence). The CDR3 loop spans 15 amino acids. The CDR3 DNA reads TGTGCCAGTAGTACCCAGGGATATAGCAATCAGCCCCAGCATTTT. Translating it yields CASSTQGYSNQPQHF.

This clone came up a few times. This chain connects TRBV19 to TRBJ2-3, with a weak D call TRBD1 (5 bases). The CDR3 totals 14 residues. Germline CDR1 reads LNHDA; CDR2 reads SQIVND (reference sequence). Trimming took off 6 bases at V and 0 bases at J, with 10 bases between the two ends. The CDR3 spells CASRKTASTDTQYF. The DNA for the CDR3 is TGTGCCAGTAGAAAGACAGCAAGCACAGATACGCAGTATTTT. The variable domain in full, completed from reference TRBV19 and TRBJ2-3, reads DGGITQSPKYLFRKEGQNVTLSCEQNLNHDAMYWYRQDPGQGLRLIYYSQIVNDFQKGDIAEGYSVSREKKESFPLTVTSAQKNPTAFYLCASRKTASTDTQYFGPGTRLTVL.

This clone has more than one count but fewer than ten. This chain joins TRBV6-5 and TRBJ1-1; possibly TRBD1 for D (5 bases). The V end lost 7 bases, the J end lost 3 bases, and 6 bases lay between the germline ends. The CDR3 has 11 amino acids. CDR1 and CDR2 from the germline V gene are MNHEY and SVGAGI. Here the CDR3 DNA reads TGTGCCAGCAAACAGGACACTGAAGCTTTCTTT. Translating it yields CASKQDTEAFF.

CDR3 bases: TGTGCCAGCAGCTTAGCAAGCGGGAGGATCGGGGAGCTGTTTTTT. Its translation is CASSLASGRIGELFF. The J gene is TRBJ2-2, the V gene TRBV7-6; 9 nucleotides agree with TRBD2. CDR3 length: 15 amino acids. Trimming at V came to 0 bases and at J to 7 bases, leaving 3 bases not matched to a gene. CDR1 and CDR2 from the germline V gene are SGHVS and FNYEAQ.

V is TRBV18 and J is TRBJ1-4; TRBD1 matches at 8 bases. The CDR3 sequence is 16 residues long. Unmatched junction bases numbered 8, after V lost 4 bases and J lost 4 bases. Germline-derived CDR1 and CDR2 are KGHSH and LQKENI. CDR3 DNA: TGTGCCAGCTCACAGAGCCGGGACAGGCTTAATGAAAAACTGTTTTTT. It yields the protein CASSQSRDRLNEKLFF.

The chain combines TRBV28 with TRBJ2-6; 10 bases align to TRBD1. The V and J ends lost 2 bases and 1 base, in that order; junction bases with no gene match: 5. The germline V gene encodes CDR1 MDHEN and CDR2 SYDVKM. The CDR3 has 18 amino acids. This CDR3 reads CASSLVGTGDSGANVLTF. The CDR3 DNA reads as TGTGCCAGCAGTTTAGTAGGGACAGGGGATTCTGGGGCCAACGTCCTGACTTTC.

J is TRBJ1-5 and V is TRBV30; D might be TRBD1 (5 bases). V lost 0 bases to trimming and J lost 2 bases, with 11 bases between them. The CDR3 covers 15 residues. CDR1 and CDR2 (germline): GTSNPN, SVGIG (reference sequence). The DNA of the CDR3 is TGTGCCTGGAGTGTAATGGGGCTTGGCAATCAGCCCCAGCATTTT. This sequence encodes CAWSVMGLGNQPQHF.

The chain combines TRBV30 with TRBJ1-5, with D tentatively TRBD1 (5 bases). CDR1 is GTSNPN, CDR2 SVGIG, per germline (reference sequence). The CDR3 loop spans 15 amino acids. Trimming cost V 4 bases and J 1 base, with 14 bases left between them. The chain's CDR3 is CAWKEGGGSNQPQHF. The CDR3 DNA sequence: TGTGCCTGGAAAGAGGGCGGGGGAAGCAATCAGCCCCAGCATTTT.

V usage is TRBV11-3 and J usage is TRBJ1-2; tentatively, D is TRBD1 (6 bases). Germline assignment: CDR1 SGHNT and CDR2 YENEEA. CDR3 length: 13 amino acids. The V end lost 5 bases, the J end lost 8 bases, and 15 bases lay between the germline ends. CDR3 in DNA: TGTGCCAGCAGCGCGGGAGGGGGGCGAGGCTACACCTTC. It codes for CASSAGGGRGYTF.

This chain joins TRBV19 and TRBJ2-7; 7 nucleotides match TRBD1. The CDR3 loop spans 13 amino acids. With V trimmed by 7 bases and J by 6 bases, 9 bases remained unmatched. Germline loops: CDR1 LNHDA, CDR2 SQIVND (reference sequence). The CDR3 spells CASTLAQGSEQYF. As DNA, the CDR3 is TGTGCCAGTACTCTCGCACAGGGGAGCGAGCAGTACTTC.

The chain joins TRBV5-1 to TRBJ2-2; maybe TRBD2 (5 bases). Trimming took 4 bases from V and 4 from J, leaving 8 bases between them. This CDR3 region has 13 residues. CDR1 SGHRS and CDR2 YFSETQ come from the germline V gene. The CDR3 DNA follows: TGCGCCAGCAGCACCGGACTCACCGGGGAGCTGTTTTTT. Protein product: CASSTGLTGELFF.

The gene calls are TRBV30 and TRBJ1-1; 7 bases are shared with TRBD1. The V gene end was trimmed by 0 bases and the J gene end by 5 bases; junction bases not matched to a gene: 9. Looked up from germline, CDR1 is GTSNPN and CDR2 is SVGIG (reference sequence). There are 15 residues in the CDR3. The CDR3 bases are TGTGCCTGGAGTGTACCCGACAGGGTGGGTACTGAAGCTTTCTTT. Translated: CAWSVPDRVGTEAFF.